This T cell receptor (beta chain) was recovered during a study of blood T cell repertoires in COVID-19. Study-level background: Sites across the United States, Italy and Spain contributed samples from acute and convalescent COVID-19.

Germline V gives CDR1 SGHAT, CDR2 FQNNGV. V gave up 3 bases and J gave up 7 bases, with 7 bases separating them. The CDR3 has 12 amino acids. Sequencing used immunoSEQ multiplex PCR; TCRdb keeps in-frame clones, though not all of them. The sample lists some 110,000 clones; 75% to 90% were seen once. The sequence was collected from a man aged 45-65 years with acute or convalescent COVID-19. The chain is built from TRBV11-2 and TRBJ1-5, with D maybe TRBD1 (5 bases). Material: peripheral blood. CDR3 amino acids: CASSLEGQPQHF. As DNA, the CDR3 is TGTGCCAGCAGCTTGGAGGGGCAGCCCCAGCATTTT.